This T cell receptor (beta chain) was retrieved from a study of blood T cell repertoires in COVID-19 (dated by TCRdb to 2018 to 2020). Regarding the complete study: Samples covering the acute and convalescent phases of COVID-19 were provided by collaborators in the United States, Italy and Spain. Deeply sampled blood TCRbeta repertoires from subjects exposed to, actively infected with, or recovered from COVID-19 were included in the dataset. Samples came from the ongoing ImmuneRACE study (first 160 participants) plus 1,254 subjects from 6 global collaborators. HLA class I and class II types, where available, came from metadata supplied by the sample provider rather than from assay-based typing. The prospective study material was composed of cDNA or gDNA derived from T cells, B-cell-depleted T cells, or PBMCs. A freely available public database, intended as a resource for researchers studying the immune response to SARS-CoV-2, is where the repertoires were released. The sample metadata nearly always contained a de-identified subject ID, COVID-19 status, age in years and sex.

V is pared back by 7 bases and J by 4 bases, with 19 bases lying between the germline termini. The CDR1 and CDR2 encoded by the germline V gene (reference sequence) are MNHNY and SVGAGI. Including the terminal cysteine and phenylalanine, the CDR3 comprises 15 residues. The only DNA kept is the CDR3, 45 bases in frame from the first base. Comments on this clone: The clone's antigen remains unknown. Base qualities were left out, and no much larger clone turns up one base away.

The immunoSEQ Assay, a bias-controlled multiplex PCR, was used to amplify TCRbeta CDR3 regions from genomic DNA. On the study's bioinformatics: Nucleated cell counts per sample were estimated from amplification of reference gene primers within the assay. Sequence reads were collapsed and filtered to measure the absolute abundance of every unique TCRbeta CDR3 rearrangement. Productive Simpson clonality was computed per sample as the square root of Simpson's diversity index over productive rearrangements. Held by TCRdb, this immuneACCESS table contains in-frame sequences only and omits some clones. Under half of the omission traces to an unresolved V gene where checked; the cause of the rest is unknown. D and trimming come from the DNA, and the V and J calls and clone size come from that table. The sample table records approximately 200,000 clones; 94% of these occur just once. About 0.8% of the sample rests with the top ten.

One collaborating source in Seattle enrolled patients during active infection and followed them longitudinally through the course of disease. The collaborating institutions used their own protocols to collect whole blood in K2EDTA tubes. For TCRbeta analysis, collaborator samples were shipped as frozen whole blood, as isolated PBMCs, or as DNA extracted from either sample type. Here is what the overall study found, with its caveats: The amount of clinical and demographic metadata varied by source and participant and was provided uncurated.

The sequence derives from a young man with COVID-19, enrolled during active disease. The sequence links TRBV6-6 to TRBJ1-2; the D gene is perhaps TRBD1, on 5 matching bases. The sequenced sample was peripheral blood. Here the CDR3 is given as CASKIEGLQGYGYTF. The DNA sequence is TGTGCCAGCAAGATTGAGGGACTCCAAGGCTATGGCTACACCTTC.